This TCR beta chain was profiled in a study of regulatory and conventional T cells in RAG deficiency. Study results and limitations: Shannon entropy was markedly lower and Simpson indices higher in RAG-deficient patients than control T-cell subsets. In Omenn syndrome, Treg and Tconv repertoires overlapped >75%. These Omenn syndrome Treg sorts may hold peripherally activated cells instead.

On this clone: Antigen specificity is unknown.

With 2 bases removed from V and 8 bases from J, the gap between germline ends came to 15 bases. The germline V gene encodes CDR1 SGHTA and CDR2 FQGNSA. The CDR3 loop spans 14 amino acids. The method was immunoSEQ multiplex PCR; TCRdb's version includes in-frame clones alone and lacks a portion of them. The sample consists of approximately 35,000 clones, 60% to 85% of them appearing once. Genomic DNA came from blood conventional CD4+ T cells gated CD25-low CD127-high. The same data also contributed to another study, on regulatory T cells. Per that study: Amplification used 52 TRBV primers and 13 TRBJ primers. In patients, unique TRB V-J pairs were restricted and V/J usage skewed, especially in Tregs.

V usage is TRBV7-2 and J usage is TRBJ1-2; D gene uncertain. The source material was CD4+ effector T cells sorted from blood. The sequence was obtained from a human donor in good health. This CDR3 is CASSLFSTPVGYTF. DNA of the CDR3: TGTGCCAGCAGCTTATTTTCGACGCCGGTCGGCTACACCTTC.